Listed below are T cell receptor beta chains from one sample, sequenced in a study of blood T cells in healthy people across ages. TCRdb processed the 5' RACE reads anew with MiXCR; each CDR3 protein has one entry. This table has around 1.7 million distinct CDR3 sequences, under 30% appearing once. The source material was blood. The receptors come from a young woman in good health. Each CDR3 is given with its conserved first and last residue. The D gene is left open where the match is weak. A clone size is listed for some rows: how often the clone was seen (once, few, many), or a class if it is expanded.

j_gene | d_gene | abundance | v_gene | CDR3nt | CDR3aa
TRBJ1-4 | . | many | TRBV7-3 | TGTGCCAGCAGCTCTCGCGCGAATGAAAAACTGTTTTTT | CASSSRANEKLFF
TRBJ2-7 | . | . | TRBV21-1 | TGTGCCAGACGAGGGGGGTCCTACGAGCAGTACTTC | CARRGGSYEQYF
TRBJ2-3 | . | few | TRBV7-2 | TGTGCCAGCAGCGGTAGACAGATTAGCACAGATACGCAGTATTTT | CASSGRQISTDTQYF
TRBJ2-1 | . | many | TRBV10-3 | TGTGCCATCAGTGAGTCGCCTAGCGCAGGCGATGAGCAGTTCTTC | CAISESPSAGDEQFF
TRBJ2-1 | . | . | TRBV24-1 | TGTGCCACCAGTGATAGGAGGAGCTCCTACAATGAGCAGTTCTTC | CATSDRRSSYNEQFF
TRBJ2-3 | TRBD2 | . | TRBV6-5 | TGTGCCAGCAGTTCGGGACTAGCGGGAAAGAGTCATATAGATACGCAGTATTTT | CASSSGLAGKSHIDTQYF
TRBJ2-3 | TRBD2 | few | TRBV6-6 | TGTGCCAGCGGTGGGGGGGGGAGCCTATATACGCAGTATTTT | CASGGGGSLYTQYF
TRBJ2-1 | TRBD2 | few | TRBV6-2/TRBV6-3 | TGTGCCAGCAGTTACCCCAAAACTAGCGGGAGTTTGAATGAGCAGTTCTTC | CASSYPKTSGSLNEQFF
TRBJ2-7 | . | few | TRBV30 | TGTGCCTGGAGTGCCGGCATCGGACACTACGAGCAGTACTTC | CAWSAGIGHYEQYF
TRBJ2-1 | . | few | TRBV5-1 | TGCGCCGGCAGCAAGGACTACAGCAATGAGCAGTTCTTC | CAGSKDYSNEQFF
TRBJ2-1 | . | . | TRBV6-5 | TGTGCCAGCAGGGTCCTCCCCTACAATGAGCAGTTCTTC | CASRVLPYNEQFF
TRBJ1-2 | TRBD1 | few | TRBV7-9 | TGTGCCAGCAGCCACCCGGGACAGGGAGATGGCTACACCTTC | CASSHPGQGDGYTF
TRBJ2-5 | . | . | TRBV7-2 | TGTGCTGGCAGCTTAGGACGCCAAGAGACCCAGTACTTC | CAGSLGRQETQYF
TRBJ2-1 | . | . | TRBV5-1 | TGCGCCAGCAGCTCCCGGGGCTCCCCCGGTGTAGAGCAGTTCTTC | CASSSRGSPGVEQFF
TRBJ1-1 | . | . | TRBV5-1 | TGCGCCAGCAGCCCCCTGGCAGGGCCCTCGACTGAAGCTTTCTTT | CASSPLAGPSTEAFF
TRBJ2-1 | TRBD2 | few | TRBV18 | TGTGCCAGCTCACGCCTACCAGCGGGAGCGGGTAATGAGCAGTTCTTC | CASSRLPAGAGNEQFF
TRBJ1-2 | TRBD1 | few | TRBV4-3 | TGCGCCAGCAGCCATGAGGGGGACAGGGGTAGGGATGGCTACACCTTC | CASSHEGDRGRDGYTF
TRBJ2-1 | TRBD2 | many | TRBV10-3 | TGTGCCATCAGTGGGGTGACTAGCGGGGGTAATGAGCAGTTCTTC | CAISGVTSGGNEQFF
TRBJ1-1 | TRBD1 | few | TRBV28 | TGTGCCAGCAGTTCCCTCCGGACAGGGAAGACTGAAGCTTTCTTT | CASSSLRTGKTEAFF
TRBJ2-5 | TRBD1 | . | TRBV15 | TGTGCCACCAGCAAGACAGGGCTTTTCCAAGAGTCCCAGTACTTC | CATSKTGLFQESQYF
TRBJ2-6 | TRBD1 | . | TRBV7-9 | TGTGCCAGCAGCCGCGGGACAGGGTTTTCTGGGGCCAACGTCCTGACTTTC | CASSRGTGFSGANVLTF
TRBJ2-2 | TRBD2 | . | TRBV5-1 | TGCGCCAGTCGACTAGCGGGGACCACCGGGGAGCTGTTTTTT | CASRLAGTTGELFF
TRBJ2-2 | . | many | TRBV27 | TGTGCCAGCCGTCGAGACACCGGGGAGCTGTTTTTT | CASRRDTGELFF
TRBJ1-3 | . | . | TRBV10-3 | TGTGCCACGGGGCAGGGTAGAGGAAACACCATATATTTT | CATGQGRGNTIYF
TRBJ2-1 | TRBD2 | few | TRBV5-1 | TGCGCCAGCAGCACGACCCCGGGACTAGCGGGGGGGAATGAGCAGTTCTTC | CASSTTPGLAGGNEQFF
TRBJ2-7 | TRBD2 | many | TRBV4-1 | TGCGCCAGCAGCCAAGATAGCGGGGGGGTCTCCTACGAGCAGTACTTC | CASSQDSGGVSYEQYF
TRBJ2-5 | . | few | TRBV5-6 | TGTGCCAGCAGCTTGGGGGTATTCGAGACCCAGTACTTC | CASSLGVFETQYF
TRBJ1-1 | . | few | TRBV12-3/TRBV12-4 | TGTGCCAGCAGTTTACGGGGGGCGGGAGCTTTCTTT | CASSLRGAGAFF
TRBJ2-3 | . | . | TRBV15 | TGTGCCACCAGCGGACCTAGCGTCGCCACAGATACGCAGTATTTT | CATSGPSVATDTQYF
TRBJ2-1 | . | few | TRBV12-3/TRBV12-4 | TGTGCCAGCAGTGCCAGGGACTCCCTAGATGAGCAGTTCTTC | CASSARDSLDEQFF
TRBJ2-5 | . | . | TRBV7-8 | TGTGCCAGCAGCGCGGGGACGGCGAGGGAGACCCAGTACTTC | CASSAGTARETQYF
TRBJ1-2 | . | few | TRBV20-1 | TGCAGTGCGAGTACGCCTTTTGGGAAAGGCTACACCTTC | CSASTPFGKGYTF
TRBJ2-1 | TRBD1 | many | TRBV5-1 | TGCGCCAGCAGCTTGGCAGGACAGGGCAATGAGCAGTTCTTC | CASSLAGQGNEQFF
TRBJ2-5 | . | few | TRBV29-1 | TGCAGCGTTGGTGGTTGGGGGGGCTTACAAGAGACCCAGTACTTC | CSVGGWGGLQETQYF